Sequencing of this T cell receptor (beta chain) was carried out in a study of T-cell memory formation after mild COVID-19. Study-level results: Pre-infection memory harbored some responding clones, suggesting cross-reactive memory joined.

TCRdb re-called the 5' RACE reads through MiXCR, storing one row per CDR3 protein. This table has fewer than 250,000 distinct CDR3 sequences, over 9.5% appearing once. Germline V gene data show CDR1 as SQVTM and CDR2 as ANQGSEA. The V gene lost 7 bases and the J gene lost 4 bases, with 7 bases spanning the gap. The CDR3 runs 10 residues. This clonotype was seen a few times. Its specificity is unknown. Input material: PBMCs or a T cell subset sorted from them (not recorded which). The TCR originated in a man between 18 and 35 years old who had mild COVID-19 (a few samples of this study predate the infection). Cell type and time point are not known. V is TRBV29-1 and J is TRBJ1-1, with D unresolved. The CDR3 sequence is CSALLTEAFF. The CDR3 nucleotides are TGCAGCGCTTTGCTCACTGAAGCTTTCTTT.